There are a few counts of the clone carrying this T cell receptor beta chain. Its antigen is currently unknown. Germline values: CDR1 SQVTM, CDR2 ANQGSEA. The length of the CDR3 is 11 residues. The V gene lost 7 bases and the J gene lost 4 bases, with 10 bases spanning the gap. This specimen comes from a study of beta chain features in type 1 diabetes. Study results and caveats: When Type 1 diabetes patients were examined, their TCRB CDR3s proved moderately but significantly shorter in all four CD4+ subsets. When VDJ junctions were examined, type 1 diabetes patients showed fewer insertions and more deletions.

Isolated RNA was reverse transcribed in full, so expressed TCRB transcripts were sequenced. Sequencing was performed with immunoSEQ multiplex PCR; in TCRdb, only in-frame clones are kept and a portion is missing. The sample holds some 200,000 clones; roughly 16% are singletons and the top ten take 0.07% to 0.095%. Source material: naive CD4+ T cells from blood. This chain joins TRBV29-1 and TRBJ2-5; no clear D gene. The TCR originated in a man aged 30 to 39 with type 1 diabetes. This chain's CDR3 is CSGSMGETQYF. The CDR3 DNA sequence: TGCAGCGGTTCTATGGGAGAGACCCAGTACTTC.